The rows below give T cell receptor beta chains drawn from one sample of a study of blood T cell repertoires in COVID-19. TCRdb keeps only in-frame clones here, not all; method: immunoSEQ multiplex PCR. This table has just under 350,000 clones, 88% appearing once. Sequences were obtained from peripheral blood. These receptors all stem from a woman aged 70-85 years with COVID-19, enrolled during active disease. The CDR3 runs from the conserved cysteine through the conserved F or W. D genes are given only for firm matches. Clone size is shown for a subset of rows, as once, few, many or a class of expanded clone.

j_call v_call d_call clone_size cdr3_nt cdr3_aa
TRBJ2-7 TRBV7-9 TRBD2 NA TGTGCCAGCAGCTCCGCTAGCGGGGACCGCTCCTACGAGCAGTACTTC CASSSASGDRSYEQYF
TRBJ2-4 TRBV19 NA NA TGTGCCAGTAGTTTTAGCGGAGGGAGGGGGGACATTCAGTACTTC CASSFSGGRGDIQYF
TRBJ2-2 TRBV10-1 NA NA TGCGCCAGCCAGAACAGGGTCACCGGGGAGCTGTTTTTT CASQNRVTGELFF
TRBJ1-5 TRBV18 NA NA TGTGCCAGCTCACCAATTGATTTGACCGGCGGGGGAGGTCAGCCCCAGCATTTT CASSPIDLTGGGGQPQHF
TRBJ1-2 TRBV4-1 NA NA TGCGCCAGCAGCCAAGGTTTACAGGGAGACTATGGCTACACCTTC CASSQGLQGDYGYTF
TRBJ2-7 TRBV3-1/TRBV3-2 TRBD1 many TGTGCCAGCAGCCCCGGGACAGGCCTGTACTTC CASSPGTGLYF
TRBJ1-2 TRBV19 TRBD1 NA TGTGCCAGTAGTGCTGGGACAGGGGGCGGCTATGGCTACACCTTC CASSAGTGGGYGYTF
TRBJ1-2 TRBV19 TRBD1 NA TGTGCCAGTAGTACGCAATTGACAGGGTTTGGCTACACCTTC CASSTQLTGFGYTF
TRBJ2-5 TRBV7-2 TRBD1 NA TGTGCCAGCAGCTACAGGGGCCGGGAGACCCAGTACTTC CASSYRGRETQYF
TRBJ1-2 TRBV28 NA NA TGTGCCAGCACTCCTACAGAGTTCTATGGCTACACCTTC CASTPTEFYGYTF
TRBJ2-7 TRBV29-1 TRBD1 NA TGCAGCGTTGGACAGGGGGCCTCCTACGAGCAGTACTTC CSVGQGASYEQYF
TRBJ1-5 TRBV2 TRBD1 NA TGTGCCAGCAGGCATGGGGACAGGGGTAGCAATCAGCCCCAGCATTTT CASRHGDRGSNQPQHF
TRBJ2-7 TRBV5-1 TRBD2 once TGCGCCAGCAGCCCCTTACGGGGGGGCACCTACGAGCAGTACTTC CASSPLRGGTYEQYF
TRBJ2-1 TRBV6-6 NA NA TGTGCCAGTCGCCATGAAAGGGGTGAGCAGTTCTTC CASRHERGEQFF
TRBJ2-7 TRBV18 TRBD1 NA TGTGCCAGCTCACCAGGACAGGGGACGAGCGAGCAGTACTTC CASSPGQGTSEQYF
TRBJ2-3 TRBV7-2 NA NA TGTGCCAGCAGCCCGCGCCCCCCGGGGGTACAGTCAGATACGCAGTATTTT CASSPRPPGVQSDTQYF
TRBJ1-1 TRBV3-1/TRBV3-2 NA NA TGTGCCAGCAGCCAAGAGGGGGCTGGAGGCACTGAAGCTTTCTTT CASSQEGAGGTEAFF
TRBJ2-3 TRBV28 TRBD2 NA TGTGCCAGCGGGACTATCCTCACAGATACGCAGTATTTT CASGTILTDTQYF
TRBJ1-4 TRBV15 NA once TGTGCCACCAGCAGAGTAGGGGAACCCGAAAAACTGTTTTTT CATSRVGEPEKLFF
TRBJ1-1 TRBV3-1/TRBV3-2 NA once TGTGCCAGCAGCTCCTTCCCACAGTTTAACACTGAAGCTTTCTTT CASSSFPQFNTEAFF
TRBJ2-3 TRBV19 TRBD2 NA TGTGCCAGTCAAATGACCGGGACTAGCGGGGGGCGCACAGATACGCAGTATTTT CASQMTGTSGGRTDTQYF
TRBJ1-5 TRBV5-1 TRBD1 NA TGCGCCAGCAGCTCGGGACAGGGGGCCGGTCAGCCCCAGCATTTT CASSSGQGAGQPQHF
TRBJ2-4 TRBV19 NA once TGTGCCAGTAGTATAGCTACGGGGATTCGGACCAAAAACATTCAGTACTTC CASSIATGIRTKNIQYF
TRBJ2-2 TRBV30 NA NA TGTGCCTGGAGTGGATTCCAGCGACTGAACACCGGGGAGCTGTTTTTT CAWSGFQRLNTGELFF
TRBJ2-7 TRBV27 TRBD1 NA TGTGCCAGCAGTTTGACCCGGGACAGGGGGGGCAACGAGCAGTACTTC CASSLTRDRGGNEQYF
TRBJ1-3 TRBV2 NA NA TGTGCCAGCGCAGGGGAGTCCGAAAACACCATATATTTT CASAGESENTIYF
TRBJ2-7 TRBV3-1/TRBV3-2 TRBD2 NA TGTGCCAGCAGTCATCGGAAAACGGGGGGAGAGCAGTACTTC CASSHRKTGGEQYF
TRBJ2-5 TRBV6-5 TRBD1 once TGTGCCAGCAGTTACGGGACAGAAGAGACCCAGTACTTC CASSYGTEETQYF
TRBJ1-5 TRBV27 NA NA TGTGCCAGCAGTTTAGCCGGACAATTACGCAATCAGCCCCAGCATTTT CASSLAGQLRNQPQHF
TRBJ2-3 TRBV5-1 TRBD2 NA TGCGCCAGCAGCTTCCCTCCGGGGGGGTCCTCTTTCACAGATACGCAGTATTTT CASSFPPGGSSFTDTQYF
TRBJ2-1 TRBV7-2 TRBD1 NA TGTGCCAGCAGCTTAACCGGGACAGGTCTGTACAATGAGCAGTTCTTC CASSLTGTGLYNEQFF
TRBJ1-5 TRBV19 TRBD1 NA TGTGCCAGTAGTACGCCTGGACAGGGAAGAAAGGGGGGCAATCAGCCCCAGCATTTT CASSTPGQGRKGGNQPQHF
TRBJ2-3 TRBV19 NA NA TGTGCCAGTCGCGGTGGTAGGGAGGGACAGGGCACAGATACGCAGTATTTT CASRGGREGQGTDTQYF
TRBJ1-2 TRBV12-3/TRBV12-4 TRBD1 NA TGTGCCAGCAGTGGGGGACAGGATCATGGCTACACCTTC CASSGGQDHGYTF
TRBJ1-2 TRBV2 NA NA TGTGCCAGCAGCCAAAACGGGGTCGAGGGCTACACCTTC CASSQNGVEGYTF
TRBJ1-5 TRBV19 NA once TGTGCCAGTAGCGGGACTCACAATAGCAATCAGCCCCAGCATTTT CASSGTHNSNQPQHF
TRBJ1-2 TRBV7-2 NA NA TGTGCCAGCAGCTTGTTCAGGGACTATGGCTACACCTTC CASSLFRDYGYTF
TRBJ1-5 TRBV24-1 TRBD1 NA TGTGCCACCAGACCCGGGACAGGGGAGCAAGATCAGCCCCAGCATTTT CATRPGTGEQDQPQHF
TRBJ2-7 TRBV11-2 TRBD2 NA TGTGCCAGCAGCTTTGGGCGGGGGACCTACGAGCAGTACTTC CASSFGRGTYEQYF
TRBJ1-6 TRBV10-3 NA NA TGTGCCATCAGTGACCAGGTTAGCTCCTATAATTCACCCCTCCACTTT CAISDQVSSYNSPLHF
TRBJ2-1 TRBV2 TRBD2 NA TGTGCCAGCAGTGAAATAGCGGGGGGGTTCAATGAGCAGTTCTTC CASSEIAGGFNEQFF
TRBJ1-3 TRBV10-1 NA NA TGCGCCAGCAGTTTAAAGCAGGGACACTCTGGAAACACCATATATTTT CASSLKQGHSGNTIYF
TRBJ1-3 TRBV7-7 NA NA TGTGCCAGCAGCGCAGATTTAGGAAACACCATATATTTT CASSADLGNTIYF
TRBJ1-2 TRBV5-5 TRBD1 once TGTGCCAGCAGCTTGGACGACAGGGTAAACTATGGCTACACCTTC CASSLDDRVNYGYTF
TRBJ2-1 TRBV7-2 TRBD2 NA TGTGCCAGCAGCTTAGCCCTAGCGGGGGGGCAGTTCTTC CASSLALAGGQFF